These T cell receptor beta chains were read from a single sample in a study of cytomegalovirus exposure and HLA in healthy donors. Repertoires were generated with immunoSEQ multiplex PCR, while TCRdb's copy carries only in-frame clones and drops some. The sample records approximately 150,000 clones, around three quarters being singletons. The specimen was PBMCs. The source is a man between 40 and 49 years old in good health and CMV-seronegative. Both conserved end residues are part of each CDR3. A D gene is named only where the DNA matches it firmly. Only part of the rows carry a size: once, few, many, or a class if the clone is expanded.

-	-	15	TRBV16	TRBJ1-5	TGTGCCAGCAGCCAATTGGGGAGGGGGGGCCAGCCCCAGCATTTT	CASSQLGRGGQPQHF
-	TRBD1	18	TRBV2	TRBJ1-5	TGTGCCAGCAGTGCCTTGCCTCGGGACAGGGATAGCAATCAGCCCCAGCATTTT	CASSALPRDRDSNQPQHF
-	TRBD1	15	TRBV15	TRBJ1-4	TGTGCCACCAGCAGAGGACAGGGCGTAAGTGAAAAACTGTTTTTT	CATSRGQGVSEKLFF
-	-	18	TRBV5-6	TRBJ2-3	TGTGCCAGCAGCTTGTGGCGGGACCTTGTTGGGAGGACAGATACGCAGTATTTT	CASSLWRDLVGRTDTQYF
-	TRBD1	15	TRBV2	TRBJ2-1	TGTGCCAGCAGTGGGACAGGGGGCGCTTACAATGAGCAGTTCTTC	CASSGTGGAYNEQFF
once	TRBD2	17	TRBV4-2	TRBJ2-4	TGTGCCAGCAGCCAAGATAAGACTAGCGGGCCCCGAAACATTCAGTACTTC	CASSQDKTSGPRNIQYF
-	TRBD2	15	TRBV7-9	TRBJ2-5	TGTGCCAGCAGCCTCTATAGCGGGACGCAAGAGACCCAGTACTTC	CASSLYSGTQETQYF
-	TRBD1	13	TRBV9	TRBJ1-1	TGTGCCAGCAGCGTATCAGGGGGCACTGAAGCTTTCTTT	CASSVSGGTEAFF
-	TRBD1	15	TRBV5-1	TRBJ2-6	TGCGCCAGCAGCTTGATGGGACAGGGTTCCAACGTCCTGACTTTC	CASSLMGQGSNVLTF
few	TRBD2	14	TRBV5-1	TRBJ2-7	TGCGCCAGCAGCCGGACTAGCGCTTCCTACGAGCAGTACTTC	CASSRTSASYEQYF
-	TRBD2	15	TRBV28	TRBJ2-5	TGTGCCAGCAGTTTAAGGCGGGGGGGCGTAGAGACCCAGTACTTC	CASSLRRGGVETQYF
few	-	18	TRBV7-9	TRBJ1-1	TGTGCCAGCAGCTTAGGGTGGGGGACCAGCGGGGTGAACACTGAAGCTTTCTTT	CASSLGWGTSGVNTEAFF
-	TRBD1	17	TRBV19	TRBJ1-4	TGTGCCAGTAGTATAGCCAAGGGACAGACTAGGAATGAAAAACTGTTTTTT	CASSIAKGQTRNEKLFF
-	-	17	TRBV9	TRBJ1-4	TGTGCCAGCAGCGTAGATCGGGGGGCTGTAACCAATGAAAAACTGTTTTTT	CASSVDRGAVTNEKLFF
-	TRBD1	15	TRBV5-5	TRBJ2-7	TGTGCCAGCAGCATGCGAATGACAGGGCTCCACGAGCAGTACTTC	CASSMRMTGLHEQYF
once	TRBD2	16	TRBV5-1	TRBJ2-7	TGCGCCAGCAGCTTGGTTCGGCTAGCGGGAGGCTACGAGCAGTACTTC	CASSLVRLAGGYEQYF
-	-	16	TRBV6-1	TRBJ2-4	TGTGCCAGCAGTGTAGGACAGCTGCTAGCCAAAAACAGTCAGTACTTC	CASSVGQLLAKNSQYF
-	-	15	TRBV5-1	TRBJ1-6	TGCGCCAGCAGCTTAGAGGGCCCACGGGATTCACCCCTCCACTTT	CASSLEGPRDSPLHF
-	-	15	TRBV7-3	TRBJ2-7	TGTGCCAGCAGCCAGTGGCCCATTCCGATGGACGAGCAGTACTTC	CASSQWPIPMDEQYF
few	TRBD2	17	TRBV7-8	TRBJ2-1	TGTGCCAGCAGCTGGAATCGACTAGCGGGAGGCTACAATGAGCAGTTCTTC	CASSWNRLAGGYNEQFF
-	-	16	TRBV7-6	TRBJ1-4	TGTGCCAGCAGCTTAAGGAGTCTCCAGGGTAGGGAAAAACTGTTTTTT	CASSLRSLQGREKLFF
-	-	14	TRBV9	TRBJ1-3	TGTGCCAGCACCCCGCGGGGGATCGGAAACACCATATATTTT	CASTPRGIGNTIYF
-	TRBD1	15	TRBV5-6	TRBJ1-2	TGTGCCAGCAGCGGACAGGGCTCATCCTACTATGGCTACACCTTC	CASSGQGSSYYGYTF
-	-	14	TRBV27	TRBJ2-2	TGTGCCAGCAGTTTTGGAGGGTACACCGGGGAGCTGTTTTTT	CASSFGGYTGELFF
-	TRBD2	14	TRBV30	TRBJ2-3	TGTGCCTGGACTAGCGGGAGACACACAGATACGCAGTATTTT	CAWTSGRHTDTQYF
-	-	14	TRBV6-1	TRBJ2-3	TGTGCCAGCAGCGATAGCGGTAGCACAGATACGCAGTATTTT	CASSDSGSTDTQYF
few	-	13	TRBV18	TRBJ2-7	TGTGCCAGCTCACAGGGACACAACTACGAGCAGTACTTC	CASSQGHNYEQYF
-	-	17	TRBV7-9	TRBJ2-1	TGTGCCAGCAGGCCAACTAGCTCCACAAGCTCCTACAATGAGCAGTTCTTC	CASRPTSSTSSYNEQFF
-	TRBD1	16	TRBV5-1	TRBJ2-7	TGCGCCAGCAGCTTGGCCTCTGACAGGGTCGGATACGAGCAGTACTTC	CASSLASDRVGYEQYF
-	-	18	TRBV9	TRBJ1-3	TGTGCCAGCAGTCGGGACACCCTGACTTCAGGCTCTGGAAACACCATATATTTT	CASSRDTLTSGSGNTIYF
-	-	12	TRBV27	TRBJ2-2	TGTGCCATTAGGCGAGGCACCGGGGAGCTGTTTTTT	CAIRRGTGELFF
-	TRBD1	15	TRBV28	TRBJ2-7	TGTGCCAGCAGATACGACAGGGGGGATACCTACGAGCAGTACTTC	CASRYDRGDTYEQYF
-	-	16	TRBV28	TRBJ2-7	TGTGCCAGCAGTTTACGCCGGGACACTTACTCCTACGAGCAGTACTTC	CASSLRRDTYSYEQYF
-	TRBD2	13	TRBV29-1	TRBJ2-5	TGCAGCGTTGGCGGGACTAGCGGGGAGACCCAGTACTTC	CSVGGTSGETQYF
-	TRBD2	14	TRBV27	TRBJ2-1	TGTGCCAGCAGTTTATCCGGGGGGTACAATGAGCAGTTCTTC	CASSLSGGYNEQFF
few	-	14	TRBV14	TRBJ2-7	TGTGCCAGCAGCCAAGTTGACAGTACCTACGAGCAGTACTTC	CASSQVDSTYEQYF
-	-	15	TRBV5-1	TRBJ2-5	TGCGCCAGCAGATATGAAGGGGTCTACCAAGAGACCCAGTACTTC	CASRYEGVYQETQYF
-	TRBD1	14	TRBV7-9	TRBJ1-4	TGTTCCAGCAGTTCCGGGACAGGGCAGGAAAAACTGTTTTTT	CSSSSGTGQEKLFF
-	-	13	TRBV5-1	TRBJ2-5	TGCGCCAGCAGCTTGACATTCCAAGAGACCCAGTACTTC	CASSLTFQETQYF
-	-	13	TRBV6-1	TRBJ2-5	TGTGCCAGCAGTGAGCGGGGGCAGGAGACCCAGTACTTC	CASSERGQETQYF
-	TRBD2	16	TRBV18	TRBJ2-1	TGTGCCAGCTCTCCGCTTAGCGGGAGAGCCTACAATGAGCAGTTCTTC	CASSPLSGRAYNEQFF
-	-	11	TRBV29-1	TRBJ2-1	TGCAGCGCTGGAGTGGCAAATGAGCAGTTCTTC	CSAGVANEQFF
-	-	14	TRBV27	TRBJ1-1	TGTGCCAGCAGTTTATGGGCAGAGAACACTGAAGCTTTCTTT	CASSLWAENTEAFF
few	TRBD1	15	TRBV6-5	TRBJ1-6	TGTGCCAGCAGCGGACAGGTCAACTATAATTCACCCCTCCACTTT	CASSGQVNYNSPLHF
-	TRBD1	11	TRBV20-1	TRBJ1-1	TGCCAGGGGGTCACCGACACTGAAGCTTTCTTT	CQGVTDTEAFF
once	TRBD1	18	TRBV30	TRBJ1-5	TGTGCCTGGAGTCGTTCGAGACAGGGGTATGAGAGCAATCAGCCCCAGCATTTT	CAWSRSRQGYESNQPQHF
once	-	13	TRBV18	TRBJ2-1	TGTGCCAGCTCACCAACGGGTGGGAATGAGCAGTTCTTC	CASSPTGGNEQFF
-	TRBD2	13	TRBV11-3	TRBJ2-1	TGTGCCAGCAGCCCCCTTAGCGGGAATGAGCAGTTCTTC	CASSPLSGNEQFF
-	TRBD1	17	TRBV5-1	TRBJ1-3	TGCGCCAGCAGCTTGGTTACAGGGGTGGCCTCTGGAAACACCATATATTTT	CASSLVTGVASGNTIYF
-	TRBD1	15	TRBV18	TRBJ1-2	TGTGCCAGCTCCTCCCAGGGACAGGGGAGGCTTGGCTACACCTTC	CASSSQGQGRLGYTF
-	TRBD1	14	TRBV6-5	TRBJ1-1	TGTGCCAGCAGCGTACACAGGGGGTACACTGAAGCTTTCTTT	CASSVHRGYTEAFF
-	-	15	TRBV25-1	TRBJ1-6	TGCGCCAGCAGTGAATATAGGGGCGAGAATTCACCCCTCCACTTT	CASSEYRGENSPLHF
-	-	12	TRBV5-5	TRBJ1-1	TGTGCCAGCAGCTTTCAATCCCCTGAAGCTTTCTTT	CASSFQSPEAFF
-	-	16	TRBV5-6	TRBJ2-3	TGTGCCAGCAGCTTGGTTGGCGGGGATGGCACAGATACGCAGTATTTT	CASSLVGGDGTDTQYF
-	TRBD1	17	TRBV27	TRBJ1-2	TGTGCCAGCAGGTCTTCCGACGGACAGGGGGTATACTATGGCTACACCTTC	CASRSSDGQGVYYGYTF
-	-	16	TRBV28	TRBJ1-1	TGTGCCAGCAGCGGGGGGTCCCCGAACGGTTGGACTGAAGCTTTCTTT	CASSGGSPNGWTEAFF
-	-	13	TRBV13	TRBJ1-4	TGTGCCAGCAGCTTAGAGAGGAAAGAAAAACTGTTTTTT	CASSLERKEKLFF
-	-	14	TRBV9	TRBJ1-6	TGTGCCAGCAGCGTAGTCGTGACAAATTCACCCCTCCACTTT	CASSVVVTNSPLHF
-	-	13	TRBV10-3	TRBJ2-7	TGTGCCATCAGTGAAAAGGGGGAAGACGAGCAGTACTTC	CAISEKGEDEQYF
-	-	13	TRBV19	TRBJ1-2	TGTGCCAGTAGTATAGACAGGGAGGGCGGCTACACCTTC	CASSIDREGGYTF